The source of this TCR beta chain is a study of OX40 agonist ivuxolimab in advanced cancers. Study background: Enrolled patients in dose escalation had cancers that were hepatocellular carcinoma, melanoma, renal cell or head and neck cancer. General study findings and limits: In CD8+ T cells, expanded clones were on average more numerous than in CD4+.

A remark on this clone: Antigen unknown.

Generated by immunoSEQ multiplex PCR, the TCRdb table keeps only in-frame clones and is missing some. The table lists more than 35,000 clones, around 80% of them singletons, with 8% to 10% in the top ten. The clonotype originates from an adult with an advanced solid tumor such as melanoma, head and neck, liver or kidney cancer. The sequencing here drew on CD4+ or CD8+ T cells sorted from blood, taken in a trial of the OX40 agonist ivuxolimab.

CDR3 DNA: TGTGCCAGCAGCTTGCGCGGGACAGGGGGCTTTACCGGGGAGCTGTTTTTT. Protein product: CASSLRGTGGFTGELFF. The chain uses TRBV5-4 and TRBJ2-2; 12 bases fit TRBD1. The CDR3 runs 17 residues. Germline lookup yields CDR1 SGHNT and CDR2 YYREEE (reference sequence). J lost 5 bases, V lost 1 base, and 6 bases had no gene match.